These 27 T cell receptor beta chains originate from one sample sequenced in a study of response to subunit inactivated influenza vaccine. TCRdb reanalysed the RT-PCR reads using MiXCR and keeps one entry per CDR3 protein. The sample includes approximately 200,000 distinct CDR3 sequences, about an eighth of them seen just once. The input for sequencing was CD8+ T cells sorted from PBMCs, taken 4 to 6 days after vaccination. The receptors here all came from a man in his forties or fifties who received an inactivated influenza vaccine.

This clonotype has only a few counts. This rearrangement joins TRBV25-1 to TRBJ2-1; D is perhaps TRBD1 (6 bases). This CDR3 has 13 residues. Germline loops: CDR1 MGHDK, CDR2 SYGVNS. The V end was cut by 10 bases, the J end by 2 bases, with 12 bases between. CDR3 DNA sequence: TGTGCCACCTCCGAGGGGGCCTACAATGAGCAGTTCTTC. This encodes CATSEGAYNEQFF.

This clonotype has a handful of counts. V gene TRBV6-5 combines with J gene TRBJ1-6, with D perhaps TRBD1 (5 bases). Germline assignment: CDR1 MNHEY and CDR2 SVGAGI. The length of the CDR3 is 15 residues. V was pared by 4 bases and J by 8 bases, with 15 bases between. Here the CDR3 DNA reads TGTGCCAGCAGTTTCCCACGGGGCGCAGATTCACCCCTCCACTTT. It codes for CASSFPRGADSPLHF.

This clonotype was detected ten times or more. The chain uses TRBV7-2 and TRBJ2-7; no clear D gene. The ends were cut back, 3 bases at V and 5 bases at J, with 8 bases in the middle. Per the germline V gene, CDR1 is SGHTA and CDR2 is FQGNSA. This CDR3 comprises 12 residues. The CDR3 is CASSFYVDEQYF. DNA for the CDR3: TGTGCCAGCAGCTTCTATGTGGACGAGCAGTACTTC.

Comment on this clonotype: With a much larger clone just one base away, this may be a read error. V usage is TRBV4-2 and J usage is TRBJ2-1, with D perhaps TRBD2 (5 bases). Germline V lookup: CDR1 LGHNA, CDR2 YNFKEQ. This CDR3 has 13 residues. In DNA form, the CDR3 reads TGTGCCATCAGCCCTGGACTTTACAATGAGCAGTTCTTC. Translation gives CAISPGLYNEQFF.

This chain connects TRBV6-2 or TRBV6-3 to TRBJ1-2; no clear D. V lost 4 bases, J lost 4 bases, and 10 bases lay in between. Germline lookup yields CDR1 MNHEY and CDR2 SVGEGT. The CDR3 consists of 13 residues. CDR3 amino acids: CASSFTQTYGYTF. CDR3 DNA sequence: TGTGCCAGCAGTTTTACACAGACCTATGGCTACACCTTC.

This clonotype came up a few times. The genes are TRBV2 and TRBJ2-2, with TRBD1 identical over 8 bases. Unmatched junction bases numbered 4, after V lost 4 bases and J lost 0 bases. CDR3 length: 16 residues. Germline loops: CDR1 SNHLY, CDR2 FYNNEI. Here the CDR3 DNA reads TGTGCCAGCAGTGGACAACAGGGGGCGAACACCGGGGAGCTGTTTTTT. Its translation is CASSGQQGANTGELFF. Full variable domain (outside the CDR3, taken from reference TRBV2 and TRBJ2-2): EPEVTQTPSHQVTQMGQEVILRCVPISNHLYFYWYRQILGQKVEFLVSFYNNEISEKSEIFDDQFSVERPDGSNFTLKIRSTKLEDSAMYFCASSGQQGANTGELFFGEGSRLTVL.

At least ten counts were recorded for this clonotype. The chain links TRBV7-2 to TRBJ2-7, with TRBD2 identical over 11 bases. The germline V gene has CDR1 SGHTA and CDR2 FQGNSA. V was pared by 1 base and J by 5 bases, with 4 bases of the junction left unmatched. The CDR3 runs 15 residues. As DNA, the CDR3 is TGTGCCAGCAGCTTAGGCCTAGCGGGAGGAAACGAGCAGTACTTC. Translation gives CASSLGLAGGNEQYF.

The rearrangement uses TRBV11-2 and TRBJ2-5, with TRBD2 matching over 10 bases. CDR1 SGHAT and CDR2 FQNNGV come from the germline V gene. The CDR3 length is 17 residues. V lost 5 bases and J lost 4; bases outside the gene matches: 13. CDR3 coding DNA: TGTGCCAGCAGCCACTTGCCGAGCGGGAGGGCTTCAGAGACCCAGTACTTC. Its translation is CASSHLPSGRASETQYF.

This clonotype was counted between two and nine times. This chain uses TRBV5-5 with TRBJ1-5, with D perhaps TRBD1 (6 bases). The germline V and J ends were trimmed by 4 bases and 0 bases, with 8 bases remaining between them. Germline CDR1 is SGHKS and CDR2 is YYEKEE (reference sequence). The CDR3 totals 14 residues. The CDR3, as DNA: TGTGCCAGCAGCCAGGGGATTAGCAATCAGCCCCAGCATTTT. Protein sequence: CASSQGISNQPQHF.

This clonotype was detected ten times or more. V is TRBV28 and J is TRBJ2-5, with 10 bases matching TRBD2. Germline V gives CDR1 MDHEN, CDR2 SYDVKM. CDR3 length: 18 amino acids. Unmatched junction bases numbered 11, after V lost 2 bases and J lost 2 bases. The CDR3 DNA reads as TGTGCCAGCAGTTTACGTCTAGCGGGAGATGCTGTTCAAGAGACCCAGTACTTC. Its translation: CASSLRLAGDAVQETQYF.

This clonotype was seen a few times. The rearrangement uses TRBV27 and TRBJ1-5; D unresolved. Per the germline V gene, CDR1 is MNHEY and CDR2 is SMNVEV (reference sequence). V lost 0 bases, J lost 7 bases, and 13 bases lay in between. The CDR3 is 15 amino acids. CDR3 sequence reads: CASSLSLSGGQPQHF. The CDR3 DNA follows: TGTGCCAGCAGTTTATCGTTATCAGGAGGGCAGCCCCAGCATTTT.

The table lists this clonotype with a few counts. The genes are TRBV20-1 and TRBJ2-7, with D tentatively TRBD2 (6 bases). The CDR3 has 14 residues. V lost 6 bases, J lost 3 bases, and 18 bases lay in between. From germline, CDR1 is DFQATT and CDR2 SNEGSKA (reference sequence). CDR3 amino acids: CSAPQSGRYYEQYF. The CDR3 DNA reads TGCAGTGCCCCCCAAAGTGGGAGGTACTACGAGCAGTACTTC.

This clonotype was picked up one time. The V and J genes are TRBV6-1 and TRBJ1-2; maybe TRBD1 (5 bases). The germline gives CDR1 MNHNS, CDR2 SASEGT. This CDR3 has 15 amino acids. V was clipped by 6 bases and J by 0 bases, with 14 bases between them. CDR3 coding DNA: TGTGCCAGCAGAAAGACAGCTTTAGCTAACTATGGCTACACCTTC. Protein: CASRKTALANYGYTF.

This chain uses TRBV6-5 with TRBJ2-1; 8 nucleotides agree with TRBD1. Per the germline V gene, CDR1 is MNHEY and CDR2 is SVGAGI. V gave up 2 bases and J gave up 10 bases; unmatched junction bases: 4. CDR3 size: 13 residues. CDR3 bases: TGTGCCAGCAGTTACGCAGGGGGCAGAGAGCAGTTCTTC. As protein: CASSYAGGREQFF.

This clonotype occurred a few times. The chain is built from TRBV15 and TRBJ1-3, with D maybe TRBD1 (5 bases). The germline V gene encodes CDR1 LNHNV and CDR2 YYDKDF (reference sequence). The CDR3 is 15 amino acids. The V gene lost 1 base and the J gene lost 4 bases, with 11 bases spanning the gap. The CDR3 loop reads CATSRGSRAGNTIYF. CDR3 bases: TGTGCCACCAGCAGAGGATCCAGGGCGGGAAACACCATATATTTT.

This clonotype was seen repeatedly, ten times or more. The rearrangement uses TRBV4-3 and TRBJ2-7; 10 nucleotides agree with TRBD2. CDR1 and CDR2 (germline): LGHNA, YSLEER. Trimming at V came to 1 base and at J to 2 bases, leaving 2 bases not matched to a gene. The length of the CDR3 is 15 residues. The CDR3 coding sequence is TGCGCCAGCAGCCAAGCTCTAGCGGGGGCCTACGAGCAGTACTTC. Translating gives CASSQALAGAYEQYF.

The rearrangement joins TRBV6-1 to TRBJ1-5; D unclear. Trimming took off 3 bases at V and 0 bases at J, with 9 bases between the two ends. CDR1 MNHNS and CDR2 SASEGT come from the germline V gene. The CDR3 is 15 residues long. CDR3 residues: CASSEGTDSNQPQHF. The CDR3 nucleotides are TGTGCCAGCAGTGAGGGAACAGATAGCAATCAGCCCCAGCATTTT.

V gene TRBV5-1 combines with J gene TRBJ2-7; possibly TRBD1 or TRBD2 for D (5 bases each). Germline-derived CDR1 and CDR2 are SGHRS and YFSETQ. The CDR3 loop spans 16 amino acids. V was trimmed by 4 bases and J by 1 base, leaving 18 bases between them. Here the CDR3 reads CASSPGTGMGSYEQYF. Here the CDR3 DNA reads TGCGCCAGCAGCCCGGGGACCGGAATGGGTTCCTACGAGCAGTACTTC.

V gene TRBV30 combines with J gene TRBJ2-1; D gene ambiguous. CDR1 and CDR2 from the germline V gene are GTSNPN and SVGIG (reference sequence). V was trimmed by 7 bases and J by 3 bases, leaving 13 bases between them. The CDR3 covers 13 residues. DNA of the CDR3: TGTGCCTCCATCAACTGGGACTACAATGAGCAGTTCTTC. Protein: CASINWDYNEQFF.

Written as DNA, the CDR3 is TGTGCCACCAGTGATTCGGGACAGGCCTACAATGAGCAGTTCTTC. Its translation: CATSDSGQAYNEQFF. The genes are TRBV24-1 and TRBJ2-1, with TRBD1 identical over 8 bases. V shed 2 bases and J 2 bases; nucleotides not matched to a gene: 1. This CDR3 spans 15 amino acids. Looked up from germline, CDR1 is KGHDR and CDR2 is SFDVKD.

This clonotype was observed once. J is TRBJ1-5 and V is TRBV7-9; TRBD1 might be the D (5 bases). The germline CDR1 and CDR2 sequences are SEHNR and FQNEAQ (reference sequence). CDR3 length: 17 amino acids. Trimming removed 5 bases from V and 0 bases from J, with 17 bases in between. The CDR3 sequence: CASSLNRDGNSNQPQHF. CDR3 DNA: TGTGCCAGCAGCCTTAACCGGGACGGTAATAGCAATCAGCCCCAGCATTTT.

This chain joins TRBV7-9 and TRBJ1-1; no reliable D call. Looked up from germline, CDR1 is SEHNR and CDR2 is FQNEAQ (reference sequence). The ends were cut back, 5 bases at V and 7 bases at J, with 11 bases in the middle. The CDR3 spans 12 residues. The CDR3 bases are TGTGCCAGCAGCCCCTTAGGGATTGAAGCTTTCTTT. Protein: CASSPLGIEAFF.

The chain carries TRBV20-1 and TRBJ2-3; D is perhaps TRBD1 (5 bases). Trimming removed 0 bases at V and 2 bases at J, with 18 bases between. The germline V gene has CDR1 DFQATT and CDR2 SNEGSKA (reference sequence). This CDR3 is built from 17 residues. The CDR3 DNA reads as TGCAGTGCTAGAGATCATCTCCGACAGTCATACACAGATACGCAGTATTTT. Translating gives CSARDHLRQSYTDTQYF.

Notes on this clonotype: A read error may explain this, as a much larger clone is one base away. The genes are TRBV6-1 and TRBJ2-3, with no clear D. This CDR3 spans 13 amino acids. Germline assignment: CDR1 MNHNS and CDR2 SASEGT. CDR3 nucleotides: TGTGCCATCAGTGGTTTCGTGACAGATACGCAGTATTTT. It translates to CAISGFVTDTQYF.

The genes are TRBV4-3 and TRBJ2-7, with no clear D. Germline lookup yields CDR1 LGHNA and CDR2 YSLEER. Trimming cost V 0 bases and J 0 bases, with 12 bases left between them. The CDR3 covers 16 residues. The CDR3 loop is CASSQEVRPISYEQYF. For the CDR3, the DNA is TGCGCCAGCAGCCAAGAAGTGAGGCCTATCTCCTACGAGCAGTACTTC.

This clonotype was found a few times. The CDR3 protein is CASSLGRGLLNEQFF. DNA for the CDR3: TGTGCCAGCAGCTTAGGTAGGGGATTGTTGAATGAGCAGTTCTTC. The J gene is TRBJ2-1, the V gene TRBV11-2, with D possibly matching TRBD1 (5 bases). V was cut by 1 base and J by 7 bases, with 14 bases left in between. CDR1 and CDR2 (germline): SGHAT, FQNNGV. The CDR3 has 15 amino acids.

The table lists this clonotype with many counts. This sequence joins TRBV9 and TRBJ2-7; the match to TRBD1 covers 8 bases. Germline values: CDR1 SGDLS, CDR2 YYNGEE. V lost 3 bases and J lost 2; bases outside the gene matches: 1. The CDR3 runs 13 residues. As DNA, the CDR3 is TGTGCCAGCAGCGGACAGGGGACCTACGAGCAGTACTTC. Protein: CASSGQGTYEQYF.